The 27 T cell receptor beta chains presented below share a single source sample, sequenced in a study of cytomegalovirus exposure and HLA in healthy donors. PCR employed 60 Vbeta and 13 Jbeta primers. Produced via immunoSEQ multiplex PCR; TCRdb's table is partial and in-frame only. The table has 100,000 to 150,000 clones, 83% seen once. Sequenced sample: PBMCs. The receptors come from a woman aged 40 to 50 in good health and CMV-seropositive.

J is TRBJ1-5 and V is TRBV28, with TRBD1 matching over 7 bases. The CDR3 runs to 14 residues. J lost 7 bases, V lost 2 bases, and 5 bases had no gene match. CDR1 and CDR2 from the germline V gene are MDHEN and SYDVKM. CDR3 bases: TGTGCCAGCAGTTTAGGGCAGGGGGACCAGCCCCAGCATTTT. Translating gives CASSLGQGDQPQHF.

The chain joins TRBV27 to TRBJ2-1; 11 bases align to TRBD1. CDR3 length: 15 amino acids. From germline, CDR1 is MNHEY and CDR2 SMNVEV (reference sequence). The V gene end was trimmed by 5 bases and the J gene end by 4 bases; junction bases not matched to a gene: 4. In DNA form, the CDR3 reads TGTGCCAGCAGTAAAGGGACAGGGGGTTACAATGAGCAGTTCTTC. Amino acids: CASSKGTGGYNEQFF.

The chain couples TRBV10-2 to TRBJ2-5; 12 bases match TRBD2. The DNA end lines up better with TRBJ2-7; the J call may be wrong. The CDR3 length is 17 residues. CDR1 and CDR2 from the germline V gene are WSHSY and SAAADI. The CDR3 is CASSRITSGRNTYEQYF. The CDR3 DNA sequence: TGCGCCAGCAGTCGGATCACTAGCGGGAGGAATACCTACGAGCAGTACTTC.

The V gene is TRBV4-3, the J gene TRBJ2-1; the D gene is possibly TRBD2 (6 bases). V lost 4 bases and J lost 5, with 18 bases in between. This CDR3 contains 16 residues. Germline V gene lookup returns CDR1 LGHNA and CDR2 YSLEER. The CDR3 here is CASSPPGIADHNEQFF. DNA for the CDR3: TGCGCCAGCAGCCCCCCCGGAATAGCGGACCACAATGAGCAGTTCTTC.

This sequence joins TRBV25-1 and TRBJ1-1; 11 bases agree with TRBD1. Germline loops: CDR1 MGHDK, CDR2 SYGVNS. This CDR3 is built from 16 residues. The ends lost 2 bases at V and 1 base at J; junction bases unmatched: 3. The chain's CDR3 is CASSEGQGAGNTEAFF. The CDR3 DNA reads as TGTGCCAGCAGTGAAGGACAGGGGGCCGGGAACACTGAAGCTTTCTTT. Drawing the rest from reference TRBV25-1 and TRBJ1-1, the complete variable domain is EADIYQTPRYLVIGTGKKITLECSQTMGHDKMYWYQQDPGMELHLIHYSYGVNSTEKGDLSSESTVSRIRTEHFPLTLESARPSHTSQYLCASSEGQGAGNTEAFFGQGTRLTVV.

J is TRBJ2-2 and V is TRBV19; 10 positions match TRBD1. From germline, CDR1 is LNHDA and CDR2 SQIVND (reference sequence). This CDR3 contains 15 residues. Trimming removed 11 bases from V and 1 base from J; junction bases left unmatched: 7. For the CDR3, the DNA is TGTGCCGTAGGACAGGGGGAGTTGAACACCGGGGAGCTGTTTTTT. This gives the protein CAVGQGELNTGELFF. The variable domain in full, with the rest retrieved from reference TRBV19 and TRBJ2-2, is DGGITQSPKYLFRKEGQNVTLSCEQNLNHDAMYWYRQDPGQGLRLIYYSQIVNDFQKGDIAEGYSVSREKKESFPLTVTSAQKNPTAFYLCAVGQGELNTGELFFGEGSRLTVL.

The chain employs TRBV6-1 and TRBJ2-1; 7 bases fit TRBD1. CDR3 length: 13 residues. V lost 5 bases to trimming and J lost 7 bases; unmatched junction nucleotides: 5. Germline loops: CDR1 MNHNS, CDR2 SASEGT. The CDR3: CASSIDRDNEQFF. Here the CDR3 DNA reads TGTGCCAGCAGTATTGACAGGGATAATGAGCAGTTCTTC.

The CDR3 spells CASSFKREGRYEQFF. The CDR3 nucleotides read TGTGCCAGCAGCTTCAAGCGGGAGGGCCGATATGAGCAGTTCTTC. V and J are TRBV11-2 and TRBJ2-1; 10 bases line up with TRBD2. Trimming at V came to 3 bases and at J to 8 bases, leaving 7 bases not matched to a gene. The CDR3 is 15 residues long. Germline CDR1 is SGHAT and CDR2 is FQNNGV.

This chain connects TRBV4-3 to TRBJ2-3; 11 bases line up with TRBD2. The CDR3 loop spans 16 amino acids. Germline V gene lookup returns CDR1 LGHNA and CDR2 YSLEER. The V segment lost 0 bases and the J segment 2 bases; nucleotides outside the gene matches: 1. CDR3 region: CASSQELAGDTDTQYF. CDR3 DNA: TGCGCCAGCAGCCAAGAACTAGCGGGGGACACAGATACGCAGTATTTT.

The V and J genes are TRBV7-9 and TRBJ2-1; no definite D call. Germline assignment: CDR1 SEHNR and CDR2 FQNEAQ (reference sequence). This CDR3 has 15 residues. V lost 1 base, J lost 3 bases, and 10 bases lay in between. The CDR3 protein is CASSLERQSYNEQFF. CDR3 nucleotides: TGTGCCAGCAGCTTAGAGAGGCAGAGCTACAATGAGCAGTTCTTC.

CDR3 nucleotides: TGTGCCAGCAGTGAAGGGACAGGGGGCCCCTACGGGAATCAGCCCCAGCATTTT. Its translation is CASSEGTGGPYGNQPQHF. This rearrangement joins TRBV6-1 to TRBJ1-5, with 11 positions matching TRBD1. The germline V gene encodes CDR1 MNHNS and CDR2 SASEGT. With V trimmed by 1 base and J by 4 bases, 9 bases remained unmatched. There are 18 residues in the CDR3.

This chain connects TRBV28 to TRBJ2-5; TRBD1 is a possible D gene (5 bases). The J call is uncertain, as TRBJ2-7 better fits the DNA end. Germline values: CDR1 MDHEN, CDR2 SYDVKM. The CDR3 has 14 amino acids. Written as DNA, the CDR3 is TGTGCCAGCAGCGGGCCGGACAACTCCTACGAGCAGTACTTC. Translating gives CASSGPDNSYEQYF.

The chain is built from TRBV25-1 and TRBJ2-7; 11 bases map to TRBD2. This CDR3 region has 17 residues. Germline V lookup: CDR1 MGHDK, CDR2 SYGVNS. J was trimmed by 2 bases and V by 1 base; bases with no gene match: 7. CDR3 sequence reads: CASSEWAGTSGTYEQYF. The CDR3 DNA reads as TGTGCCAGCAGTGAATGGGCAGGGACTAGCGGTACCTACGAGCAGTACTTC.

The V call is TRBV7-9, the J call TRBJ2-3; perhaps TRBD2 as D (6 bases). The germline V gene encodes CDR1 SEHNR and CDR2 FQNEAQ (reference sequence). V was clipped by 2 bases and J by 5 bases, with 14 bases between them. The CDR3 runs 15 residues. CDR3 amino acids: CASSLYVGLEDTQYF. The CDR3, as DNA: TGTGCCAGCAGCTTATATGTGGGACTCGAAGATACGCAGTATTTT.

V gene TRBV6-6 combines with J gene TRBJ2-7; 10 nucleotides line up with TRBD1. CDR1 MNHNY and CDR2 SVGAGI come from the germline V gene (reference sequence). The CDR3 has 14 amino acids. V lost 6 bases and J lost 4; bases outside the gene matches: 6. The DNA of the CDR3 is TGTGCCAGCAGCCCCGGACAGGGGGGTTACGAGCAGTACTTC. Encoded protein: CASSPGQGGYEQYF.

This clone has just one count. The V and J genes are TRBV7-9 and TRBJ2-3, with a tentative D call TRBD2 (6 bases). V lost 5 bases, J lost 1 base, and 19 bases lay in between. CDR1 is SEHNR and CDR2 is FQNEAQ in the germline V gene (reference sequence). The CDR3 is made up of 17 amino acids. The CDR3 here is CASSVYPGGVGTDTQYF. DNA for the CDR3: TGTGCCAGCAGCGTCTACCCCGGAGGGGTGGGCACAGATACGCAGTATTTT.

The chain is built from TRBV19 and TRBJ2-7, with 7 positions matching TRBD1. Germline lookup yields CDR1 LNHDA and CDR2 SQIVND (reference sequence). The junction had 4 bases not matched to a gene; V was cut back by 6 bases and J by 2 bases. This CDR3 is built from 13 residues. CDR3 DNA: TGTGCCAGTAGGGGGGACAGAACCTACGAGCAGTACTTC. It codes for CASRGDRTYEQYF.

The chain is built from TRBV6-6 and TRBJ1-1, with D maybe TRBD1 (6 bases). Germline V gives CDR1 MNHNY, CDR2 SVGAGI (reference sequence). Trimming removed 6 bases from V and 4 bases from J, with 15 bases in between. This CDR3 contains 14 residues. CDR3: CASRKQGASTEAFF. Here the CDR3 DNA reads TGTGCCAGCAGAAAACAGGGTGCGTCCACTGAAGCTTTCTTT.

The chain employs TRBV5-4 and TRBJ2-3, with TRBD2 identical over 10 bases. V was clipped by 0 bases and J by 5 bases; unmatched bases: 3. Germline CDR1 is SGHNT and CDR2 is YYREEE (reference sequence). The CDR3 length is 15 residues. The CDR3 DNA reads TGTGCCAGCAGCTTGGCTAGCGGGAGTCGAGATACGCAGTATTTT. Encoded protein: CASSLASGSRDTQYF.

This chain links TRBV5-1 with TRBJ2-5, with 8 bases aligning to TRBD1. The DNA matches TRBJ2-7 better at its end, which makes the J call doubtful. The CDR3 loop spans 15 amino acids. Germline V gene lookup returns CDR1 SGHRS and CDR2 YFSETQ. The CDR3, as DNA: TGCGCCAGCAGCCCGGAGGGGGACAGGCTCTACGAGCAGTACTTC. It translates to CASSPEGDRLYEQYF.

In this sample, this clone turned up once. The CDR3 DNA sequence: TGTGCCAGTAGGCACATCACTGAAGCTTTCTTT. The encoded protein is CASRHITEAFF. The chain uses TRBV19 and TRBJ1-1; no reliable D call. CDR1 is LNHDA, CDR2 SQIVND, per germline (reference sequence). The CDR3 has 11 residues. V was shortened by 6 bases and J by 4 bases, with 6 bases between the two germline ends.

V gene TRBV4-1 combines with J gene TRBJ1-1, with 8 bases that match TRBD1. Germline values: CDR1 MGHRA, CDR2 YSYEKL. J lost 0 bases, V lost 0 bases, and 6 bases had no gene match. The CDR3 consists of 17 residues. CDR3 region: CASSQDSTGGMNTEAFF. The CDR3 region has the DNA TGCGCCAGCAGCCAAGATTCCACAGGGGGGATGAACACTGAAGCTTTCTTT.

CDR3 protein: CASSVPGQGTDTQYF. DNA of the CDR3: TGTGCCAGCAGTGTCCCGGGACAGGGAACAGATACGCAGTATTTT. The chain combines TRBV6-1 with TRBJ2-3; 9 nucleotides line up with TRBD1. Germline loops: CDR1 MNHNS, CDR2 SASEGT. The CDR3 runs to 15 residues. Trimming removed 4 bases from V and 3 bases from J; junction bases left unmatched: 5.

This clone was observed a single time. This chain connects TRBV5-6 to TRBJ2-7; 9 bases line up with TRBD2. The J segment lost 1 base and the V segment lost 0 bases, leaving 8 bases of the junction unmatched. This CDR3 region has 17 residues. The germline V gene has CDR1 SGHDT and CDR2 YYEEEE. The CDR3 nucleotides read TGTGCCAGCAGCTTGGCCGGCGGGAGGGCCGTTTCCTACGAGCAGTACTTC. Amino acids: CASSLAGGRAVSYEQYF.

V gene TRBV30 combines with J gene TRBJ1-1; perhaps TRBD1 as D (5 bases). V lost 0 bases and J 0 bases, leaving 5 bases between the germline ends. CDR1 and CDR2 from the germline V gene are GTSNPN and SVGIG (reference sequence). This CDR3 region has 13 residues. As DNA, the CDR3 is TGTGCCTGGAGTGTAGGGGTGAACACTGAAGCTTTCTTT. Its translation is CAWSVGVNTEAFF. Looking up the rest from reference TRBV30 and TRBJ1-1 gives the full variable domain: SQTIHQWPATLVQPVGSPLSLECTVEGTSNPNLYWYRQAAGRGLQLLFYSVGIGQISSEVPQNLSASRPQDRQFILSSKKLLLSDSGFYLCAWSVGVNTEAFFGQGTRLTVV.

This chain joins TRBV18 and TRBJ2-5; D is possibly TRBD2 (6 bases). The CDR3 covers 14 residues. Trimming took 2 bases from V and 4 from J, leaving 11 bases between them. Germline CDR1 KGHSH, CDR2 LQKENI. DNA for the CDR3: TGTGCCAGCTCACCAAATAAGGGAGGAGAGACCCAGTACTTC. Protein product: CASSPNKGGETQYF. The full variable domain, completed using reference TRBV18 and TRBJ2-5, is NAGVMQNPRHLVRRRGQEARLRCSPMKGHSHVYWYRQLPEEGLKFMVYLQKENIIDESGMPKERFSAEFPKEGPSILRIQQVVRGDSAAYFCASSPNKGGETQYFGPGTRLLVL.

This clone was detected only once. The J gene is TRBJ2-1, the V gene TRBV19, with D possibly matching TRBD2 (7 bases). With 6 bases removed from V and 3 bases from J, the gap between germline ends came to 15 bases. Germline CDR1 and CDR2: LNHDA and SQIVND (reference sequence). This CDR3 region has 15 residues. The CDR3 region is CASSRGAGGYNEQFF. The CDR3 DNA is TGTGCCAGTAGCCGGGGGGCTGGGGGCTACAATGAGCAGTTCTTC.